The 28 T cell receptor beta chains in this list originate from one sample, sequenced in a study of cytomegalovirus exposure and HLA in healthy donors. Researchers ran the PCR with 60 Vbeta and 13 Jbeta primers. The table came from immunoSEQ multiplex PCR; TCRdb's copy has only in-frame clones and leaves some out. The sample records a few hundred thousand clones, just under 85% being singletons. The sequencing input was PBMCs. All receptors derive from a woman between 40 and 50 years old in good health and CMV-seropositive.

V and J are TRBV29-1 and TRBJ2-2; 9 bases map to TRBD1. The germline V gene has CDR1 SQVTM and CDR2 ANQGSEA. The CDR3 spans 12 residues. Trimming took 7 bases from V and 6 from J; bases not matched to a gene: 3. For the CDR3, the DNA is TGCAGCGCCCGACAGGGGGCCGGGGAGCTGTTTTTT. This encodes CSARQGAGELFF.

The CDR3 spells CASSGLAASTDTQYF. CDR3 DNA sequence: TGTGCCAGCAGCGGACTAGCGGCTAGCACAGATACGCAGTATTTT. The gene calls are TRBV9 and TRBJ2-3; 9 bases fit TRBD2. This CDR3 region has 15 residues. Looked up from germline, CDR1 is SGDLS and CDR2 is YYNGEE. V was pared by 3 bases and J by 0 bases, with 2 bases of the junction left unmatched.

The genes are TRBV28 and TRBJ2-5; 9 nucleotides align to TRBD2. Trimming at V came to 2 bases and at J to 7 bases, leaving 8 bases not matched to a gene. The CDR3 runs 15 residues. Germline V gene data show CDR1 as MDHEN and CDR2 as SYDVKM. CDR3 coding DNA: TGTGCCAGCAGTTTACGGCGGGAGGGCCTCGTGACCCAGTACTTC. Translating gives CASSLRREGLVTQYF.

The chain recombines TRBV19 with TRBJ2-7, with 7 nucleotides matching TRBD1. Germline lookup yields CDR1 LNHDA and CDR2 SQIVND (reference sequence). V trimming: 2 bases; J trimming: 3 bases; junction bases outside the gene matches: 4. There are 14 residues in the CDR3. The CDR3 DNA reads TGTGCCAGTAGTATAACAGGGGCAGTCTACGAGCAGTACTTC. Translated, it gives CASSITGAVYEQYF.

This chain joins TRBV28 and TRBJ2-5; 12 positions agree with TRBD2. This CDR3 region has 17 residues. Germline lookup yields CDR1 MDHEN and CDR2 SYDVKM. The ends lost 3 bases at V and 5 bases at J; junction bases unmatched: 10. The CDR3 region is CASSFVASGRARETQYF. CDR3 in DNA: TGTGCCAGCAGTTTTGTGGCTAGCGGGAGGGCCCGGGAGACCCAGTACTTC.

The genes are TRBV6-5 and TRBJ2-7; weak D call: TRBD2 (6 bases). This CDR3 has 15 residues. Trimming pared 4 bases from V and 1 base from J, leaving 14 bases between. Looked up from germline, CDR1 is MNHEY and CDR2 is SVGAGI. The CDR3 nucleotides read TGTGCCAGCAGTTCCCGGACGGGGGAATCCTACGAGCAGTACTTC. This codes for CASSSRTGESYEQYF.

Regarding this clone: One end of the junction is discordant with germline, which a read error may explain. The rearrangement links TRBV19 to TRBJ1-1; D unclear. The CDR3 runs 13 residues. Germline-derived CDR1 and CDR2 are LNHDA and SQIVND (reference sequence). CDR3 region: CASSINSNTEALF. CDR3 sequence (DNA): TGTGCCAGTAGTATTAACAGTAACACTGAAGCTCTCTTT.

The chain couples TRBV4-1 to TRBJ1-1; 10 bases are shared with TRBD1. Trimming took 0 bases from V and 5 from J; bases not matched to a gene: 15. Looked up from germline, CDR1 is MGHRA and CDR2 is YSYEKL. The CDR3 contains 19 residues. DNA for the CDR3: TGCGCCAGCAGCCAAGATTTCACTCGAGACAGGGGGCGGGGGACTGAAGCTTTCTTT. Its translation: CASSQDFTRDRGRGTEAFF.

This chain joins TRBV29-1 and TRBJ1-2, with D unresolved. The CDR3 runs 13 residues. CDR1 and CDR2 from the germline V gene are SQVTM and ANQGSEA. Trimming cost V 4 bases and J 7 bases, with 16 bases left between them. This CDR3 is CSVGSGKSSGYTF. Here the CDR3 DNA reads TGCAGCGTTGGGTCGGGAAAGTCTTCTGGCTACACCTTC.

This clone showed up just once. V usage is TRBV11-2 and J usage is TRBJ1-5; D remains ambiguous. With 6 bases removed from V and 0 bases from J, the gap between germline ends came to 9 bases. The germline gives CDR1 SGHAT, CDR2 FQNNGV. The CDR3 runs to 14 residues. The chain's CDR3 is CASSRDYSNQPQHF. The CDR3 DNA reads TGTGCCAGCAGTCGGGATTATAGCAATCAGCCCCAGCATTTT.

The CDR3 DNA reads TGTGCCAGCAGCTTAGACAAGAGCGGGACGGGCACAGATACGCAGTATTTT. Translated: CASSLDKSGTGTDTQYF. This chain uses TRBV7-3 with TRBJ2-3; TRBD2 aligns across 7 bases. The CDR3 is made up of 17 amino acids. In germline, CDR1 is SGHTA, CDR2 FQGTGA. J lost 1 base, V lost 2 bases, and 9 bases had no gene match.

The sample holds a few counts of this clone. J is TRBJ2-1 and V is TRBV15; perhaps TRBD1 as D (7 bases). CDR3 length: 15 residues. Germline V gives CDR1 LNHNV, CDR2 YYDKDF (reference sequence). V dropped 5 bases and J dropped 3 bases, with 14 bases sitting between them. This CDR3 is CATSRWGDSYNEQFF. In nucleotides, the CDR3 is TGTGCCACCAGCCGGTGGGGGGACAGCTACAATGAGCAGTTCTTC. Using reference TRBV15 and TRBJ2-1 for the parts outside the CDR3, the full variable domain is DAMVIQNPRYQVTQFGKPVTLSCSQTLNHNVMYWYQQKSSQAPKLLFHYYDKDFNNEADTPDNFQSRRPNTSFCFLDIRSPGLGDTAMYLCATSRWGDSYNEQFFGPGTRLTVL.

The table lists this clone with a count of one. V usage is TRBV5-1 and J usage is TRBJ2-2; 10 bases align to TRBD2. The CDR3 runs to 15 residues. V shed 1 base, J shed 5 bases, and the junction held 2 bases outside the gene matches. Germline assignment: CDR1 SGHRS and CDR2 YFSETQ. This chain's CDR3 is CASSLKAGGTGELFF. DNA of the CDR3: TGCGCCAGCAGCTTGAAAGCGGGAGGGACCGGGGAGCTGTTTTTT. Full variable domain (outside the CDR3, taken from reference TRBV5-1 and TRBJ2-2): KAGVTQTPRYLIKTRGQQVTLSCSPISGHRSVSWYQQTPGQGLQFLFEYFSETQRNKGNFPGRFSGRQFSNSRSEMNVSTLELGDSALYLCASSLKAGGTGELFFGEGSRLTVL.

The chain is built from TRBV15 and TRBJ1-1, with D maybe TRBD1 (5 bases). Per the germline V gene, CDR1 is LNHNV and CDR2 is YYDKDF (reference sequence). Between the trimmed V and J ends, which lost 2 bases and 4 bases, there was a span of 14 bases. CDR3 size: 15 residues. The CDR3 loop reads CATSRMGLRGTEAFF. The CDR3 DNA is TGTGCCACCAGCAGAATGGGCCTAAGGGGCACTGAAGCTTTCTTT. The whole variable domain, filled in from reference TRBV15 and TRBJ1-1, reads DAMVIQNPRYQVTQFGKPVTLSCSQTLNHNVMYWYQQKSSQAPKLLFHYYDKDFNNEADTPDNFQSRRPNTSFCFLDIRSPGLGDTAMYLCATSRMGLRGTEAFFGQGTRLTVV.

The CDR3 DNA sequence: TGTGCCAGCGGTCCCGGGACAGGCGGGGGCAATCAGCCCCAGCATTTT. Protein: CASGPGTGGGNQPQHF. The gene calls are TRBV28 and TRBJ1-5; TRBD1 matches at 8 bases. Germline V CDR1 and CDR2: MDHEN, SYDVKM. Losses at the gene ends were 8 bases for V and 2 bases for J; bases not matched to a gene: 11. The CDR3 spans 16 residues.

V is TRBV30 and J is TRBJ1-5; possibly TRBD1 for D (6 bases). Trimming cost V 2 bases and J 7 bases, with 18 bases left between them. Germline V gene lookup returns CDR1 GTSNPN and CDR2 SVGIG (reference sequence). This CDR3 is built from 15 residues. The CDR3 DNA follows: TGTGCCTGGAGTTCGTTTGACAGGCCAAGACAGCCCCAGCATTTT. This sequence encodes CAWSSFDRPRQPQHF. The full variable domain, in which reference TRBV30 and TRBJ1-5 provide the parts outside the CDR3, is SQTIHQWPATLVQPVGSPLSLECTVEGTSNPNLYWYRQAAGRGLQLLFYSVGIGQISSEVPQNLSASRPQDRQFILSSKKLLLSDSGFYLCAWSSFDRPRQPQHFGDGTRLSIL.

V usage is TRBV7-8 and J usage is TRBJ2-1, with 12 bases identical to TRBD2. The ends lost 5 bases at V and 5 bases at J; junction bases unmatched: 4. Germline assignment: CDR1 SGHVS and CDR2 FQNEAQ. This CDR3 is built from 15 residues. CDR3 coding DNA: TGTGCCAGCAGCAGCAGACTAGCGGGAGACAATGAGCAGTTCTTC. Residues: CASSSRLAGDNEQFF.

The rearrangement uses TRBV27 and TRBJ1-2; 9 bases line up with TRBD1. Germline CDR1 is MNHEY and CDR2 is SMNVEV (reference sequence). This CDR3 is built from 15 residues. V dropped 2 bases and J dropped 4; count of bases not matched to a gene: 5. The CDR3 spells CASSLGTGSGYGYTF. CDR3 nucleotide sequence: TGTGCCAGCAGTTTAGGGACAGGGAGCGGCTATGGCTACACCTTC.

J is TRBJ2-7 and V is TRBV28; 8 bases are a match to TRBD1. CDR3 length: 16 amino acids. The germline V gene encodes CDR1 MDHEN and CDR2 SYDVKM. Unmatched junction bases numbered 8, after V lost 4 bases and J lost 0 bases. Here the CDR3 DNA reads TGTGCCAGCAGTTCAAATCCCGGGACAGGCTCCTACGAGCAGTACTTC. It specifies CASSSNPGTGSYEQYF.

The chain uses TRBV6-4 and TRBJ1-1, with a tentative D call TRBD1 (6 bases). The germline gives CDR1 MRHNA, CDR2 SNTAGT. CDR3 size: 13 residues. V lost 5 bases, J lost 4 bases, and 11 bases lay in between. CDR3 loop: CASSNTGFTEAFF. In DNA, the CDR3 is TGTGCCAGCAGTAATACAGGGTTCACTGAAGCTTTCTTT.

The CDR3 loop is CASKTGTSGRVQNIQYF. The CDR3 DNA is TGTGCCAGCAAGACCGGGACTAGCGGGAGGGTGCAAAACATTCAGTACTTC. V is TRBV28 and J is TRBJ2-4, with 16 bases lining up with TRBD2. Germline V gene sequence: CDR1 MDHEN, CDR2 SYDVKM. J lost 5 bases, V lost 7 bases, and 8 bases had no gene match. The CDR3 length is 17 residues.

The V gene is TRBV4-2, the J gene TRBJ1-3; a possible D gene is TRBD1 (5 bases). There are 15 residues in the CDR3. In germline, CDR1 is LGHNA, CDR2 YNFKEQ. The V end was cut by 4 bases, the J end by 1 base, with 11 bases between. CDR3 bases: TGTGCCAGCAGCCTAGCTCCAGGGTCTGGAAACACCATATATTTT. Protein: CASSLAPGSGNTIYF.

The chain employs TRBV30 and TRBJ1-3, with D uncertain. This CDR3 region has 14 residues. From germline, CDR1 is GTSNPN and CDR2 SVGIG (reference sequence). V lost 2 bases to trimming and J lost 4 bases, with 12 bases between them. The CDR3 DNA sequence: TGTGCCTGGAGTCCCGGGGTGTCAGGAAACACCATATATTTT. Translated: CAWSPGVSGNTIYF.

This clone was detected only once. The rearrangement uses TRBV28 and TRBJ2-5, with 7 bases identical to TRBD1. Germline V gene sequence: CDR1 MDHEN, CDR2 SYDVKM. The CDR3 totals 14 residues. Trimming took 3 bases from V and 5 from J; bases not matched to a gene: 6. The CDR3 loop reads CASSFDRAWETQYF. In DNA form, the CDR3 reads TGTGCCAGCAGTTTTGACAGGGCGTGGGAGACCCAGTACTTC.

The CDR3 region has the DNA TGCGCCAGCAGCGGACAGGATACGCAGTATTTT. Its translation: CASSGQDTQYF. The chain links TRBV5-1 to TRBJ2-3; perhaps TRBD1 as D (6 bases). CDR3 size: 11 residues. V shed 4 bases and J shed 6 bases, with 6 bases lying between them. CDR1 and CDR2 from the germline V gene are SGHRS and YFSETQ. Full variable domain (remainder filled in from reference TRBV5-1 and TRBJ2-3): KAGVTQTPRYLIKTRGQQVTLSCSPISGHRSVSWYQQTPGQGLQFLFEYFSETQRNKGNFPGRFSGRQFSNSRSEMNVSTLELGDSALYLCASSGQDTQYFGPGTRLTVL.

V usage is TRBV2 and J usage is TRBJ1-4, with a possible D match to TRBD1 (5 bases). The CDR3 is made up of 14 amino acids. Trimming removed 1 base at V and 2 bases at J, with 5 bases between. Looked up from germline, CDR1 is SNHLY and CDR2 is FYNNEI. The CDR3 reads CASSEGGTNEKLFF. DNA of the CDR3: TGTGCCAGCAGTGAAGGGGGCACTAATGAAAAACTGTTTTTT.

The chain is built from TRBV7-6 and TRBJ2-1; maybe TRBD2 (6 bases). The germline V gene encodes CDR1 SGHVS and CDR2 FNYEAQ. The CDR3 is 14 amino acids. Trimming stripped 8 bases from V and 4 bases from J, with 15 bases between. CDR3 amino acids: CASAGTPEYNEQFF. DNA for the CDR3: TGTGCCAGCGCCGGGACTCCAGAGTACAATGAGCAGTTCTTC.

The chain employs TRBV6-6 and TRBJ2-3, with 9 bases matching TRBD1. V was pared by 5 bases and J by 4 bases, with 7 bases of the junction left unmatched. The CDR3 has 15 residues. CDR1 MNHNY and CDR2 SVGAGI come from the germline V gene (reference sequence). CDR3 loop: CASSGGTGFSDTQYF. The CDR3 DNA reads as TGTGCCAGCAGTGGGGGGACAGGGTTCTCAGATACGCAGTATTTT.